These 3 T cell receptor beta chains originate from one sample sequenced in a study of T cell changes during pregnancy in multiple sclerosis. This table comes from immunoSEQ multiplex PCR, and its TCRdb copy is limited to in-frame clones, with some not included. The table records 85,000 to 110,000 clones, about 91% of them present only once. The specimen was peripheral blood, collected after pregnancy. Source of these receptors: a female donor with multiple sclerosis, enrolled in a pregnancy study.

The CDR3 coding sequence is TGCAGGGGGGGTTCTGACACTGAAGCTTTCTTT. As protein: CRGGSDTEAFF. The V gene is TRBV29-1, the J gene TRBJ1-1; possibly TRBD1 for D (5 bases). The CDR3 is made up of 11 amino acids. Germline-derived CDR1 and CDR2 are SQVTM and ANQGSEA.

The genes are TRBV10-3 and TRBJ2-7, with 10 bases fitting TRBD1. The CDR3 covers 17 residues. Germline CDR1 and CDR2: ENHRY and SYGVKD. V lost 3 bases, J lost 2 bases, and 10 bases stayed unmatched. For the CDR3, the DNA is TGTGCCATCAGTGATCTGGCGCCGGGACAGGGGACCTACGAGCAGTACTTC. Its protein product is CAISDLAPGQGTYEQYF.

V usage is TRBV5-1 and J usage is TRBJ2-1; 8 nucleotides agree with TRBD1. Germline trimming cut 0 bases from V and 9 bases from J; bases unmatched to any gene: 8. Germline V gives CDR1 SGHRS, CDR2 YFSETQ. The CDR3 totals 15 residues. The chain's CDR3 is CASSLDGQGLTEQFF. The DNA for the CDR3 is TGCGCCAGCAGCTTGGACGGACAGGGTTTAACTGAGCAGTTCTTC. Filled out from reference TRBV5-1 and TRBJ2-1, the complete variable domain reads KAGVTQTPRYLIKTRGQQVTLSCSPISGHRSVSWYQQTPGQGLQFLFEYFSETQRNKGNFPGRFSGRQFSNSRSEMNVSTLELGDSALYLCASSLDGQGLTEQFFGPGTRLTVL.